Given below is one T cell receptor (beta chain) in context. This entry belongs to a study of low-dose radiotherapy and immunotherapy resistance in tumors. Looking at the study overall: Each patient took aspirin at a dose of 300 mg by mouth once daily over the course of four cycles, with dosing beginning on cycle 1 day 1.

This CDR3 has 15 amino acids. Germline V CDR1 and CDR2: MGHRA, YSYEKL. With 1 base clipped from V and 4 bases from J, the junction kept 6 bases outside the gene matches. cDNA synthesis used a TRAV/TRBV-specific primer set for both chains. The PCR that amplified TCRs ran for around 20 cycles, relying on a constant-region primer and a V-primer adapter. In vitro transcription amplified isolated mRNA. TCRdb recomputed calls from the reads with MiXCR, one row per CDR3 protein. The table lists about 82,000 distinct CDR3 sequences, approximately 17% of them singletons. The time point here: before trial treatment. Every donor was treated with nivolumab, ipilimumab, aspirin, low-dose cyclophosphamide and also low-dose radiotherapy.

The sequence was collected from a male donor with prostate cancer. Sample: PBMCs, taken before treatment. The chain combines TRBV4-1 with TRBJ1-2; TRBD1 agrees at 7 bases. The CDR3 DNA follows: TGCGCCAGCAGCCAAGTTACGACAGGGAGCTATGGCTACACCTTC. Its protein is CASSQVTTGSYGYTF.